This T cell receptor beta chain was obtained from a study of T cell responses to AZD1222 COVID-19 vaccine (dated by TCRdb to the early 2020s). With regard to the full study: A total of around 240 trial participants underwent TCR sequencing, of whom 207 received two doses of AZD1222 and roughly 25 received two doses of the MenACWY control vaccine. Trial participants were enrolled by age into subgroups of 18-55, 56-69 and 70-plus years, and roughly 150, 30 and 60 TCR-sequenced participants, respectively, were included in these subgroups.

Study-wide conclusions, independent of this receptor: Conclusions about previously exposed vaccinees are limited, since just five or six AZD1222 recipients were seropositive for SARS-CoV-2 at baseline. CD4 TCRs associated with the vaccine covered the entire spike protein, and the dominant responses were in regions 160-218 and 743-854. Participants were mostly white British, with more females than males. The authors suggested clonal diversity may have been underestimated. Because no day 14 peak-response samples were available, repertoires were characterized only after the peak T cell response. Nearly half of unique spike-specific TCRs reportedly recognized epitopes outside regions mutated in the B.1.351 and B.1.1.7 variants. In the small 56-69-year group, the increase in depth fell short of significance, most likely because of low power. After two AZD1222 doses, both the breadth and the depth of spike-specific TCRs were significantly higher than at day 0 and than in MenACWY recipients.

The germline V gene (reference sequence) gives CDR1 as LNHDA and CDR2 as SQIVND. V is pared back by 0 bases and J by 2 bases, with 14 bases lying between the germline termini. Spanning cysteine to phenylalanine, the CDR3 consists of 17 amino acids. Just the 51-base CDR3 DNA is kept, in frame starting at base 1. This sample's time point label indicates: baseline before first vaccination. This specimen's treatment or condition label, per the study, means: meningococcal conjugate vaccine given as trial control. Vaccinee samples came from UK trials COV001 and COV002, including a single-blind randomized controlled phase 2/3 trial of AZD1222 (ChAdOx1 nCoV-19) in healthy adults. Trial participant PBMC samples were collected at day 0 and day 28 after the second dose for TCRbeta chain sequencing. Concerning this clone: It has no known antigen specificity. Base qualities are not provided; no much larger clone lies one nucleotide away.

The CDR3 regions of human TCRbeta chains were analyzed by immunosequencing. As for how the authors treated the data: TCRs in the repertoires were matched against a reference library of SARS-CoV-2-specific TCRs that had been generated with the MIRA antigen-specificity platform. Breadth meant the fraction of unique TCRs that were SARS-CoV-2-associated, whereas depth meant the fraction of total T cells that were SARS-CoV-2-associated. Using the MIRA data, each spike-specific TCR was assigned both to the spike region to which the TCR was reactive and to a CD4 or CD8 class. Log10-transformed breadth and depth values were compared by one-way ANOVA with Sidak's multiple comparisons tests. TCRdb retrieved this table from immuneACCESS and kept in-frame rearrangements only. Not all clones are present; in checked studies, unresolved V genes account for under half, and no reason is known for the remainder. That table gives V, J and clone size, and the DNA gave D and trimming. This sample lists some 140,000 clones; about nine tenths were detected once. The ten most abundant clones make up 5.5% of the sample.

The sequencing used peripheral blood, collected on day 0 of MenACWY control vaccination. The receptor comes from an adult in good health. The V and J genes are TRBV19 and TRBJ1-3; no confident D gene assignment can be made. CDR3 protein: CASSIDARLWAGNTIYF. The DNA is TGTGCCAGTAGTATAGATGCCCGACTTTGGGCTGGAAACACCATATATTTT. Here the CDR3 is joined to the reference TRBV19 and TRBJ1-3 genes, and the full variable domain is: DGGITQSPKYLFRKEGQNVTLSCEQNLNHDAMYWYRQDPGQGLRLIYYSQIVNDFQKGDIAEGYSVSREKKESFPLTVTSAQKNPTAFYLCASSIDARLWAGNTIYFGEGSWLTVV.